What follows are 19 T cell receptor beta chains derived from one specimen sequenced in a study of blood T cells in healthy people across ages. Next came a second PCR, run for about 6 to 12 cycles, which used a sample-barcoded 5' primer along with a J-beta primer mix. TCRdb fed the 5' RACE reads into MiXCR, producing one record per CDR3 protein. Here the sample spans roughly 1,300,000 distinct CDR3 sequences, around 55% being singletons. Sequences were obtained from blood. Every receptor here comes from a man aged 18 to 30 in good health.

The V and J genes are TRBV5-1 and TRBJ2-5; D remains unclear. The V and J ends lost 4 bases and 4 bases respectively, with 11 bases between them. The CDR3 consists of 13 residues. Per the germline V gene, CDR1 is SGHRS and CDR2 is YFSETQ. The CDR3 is CASSTRSGETQYF. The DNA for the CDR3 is TGCGCCAGCAGCACTCGTTCTGGAGAGACCCAGTACTTC. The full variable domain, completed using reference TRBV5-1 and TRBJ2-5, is KAGVTQTPRYLIKTRGQQVTLSCSPISGHRSVSWYQQTPGQGLQFLFEYFSETQRNKGNFPGRFSGRQFSNSRSEMNVSTLELGDSALYLCASSTRSGETQYFGPGTRLLVL.

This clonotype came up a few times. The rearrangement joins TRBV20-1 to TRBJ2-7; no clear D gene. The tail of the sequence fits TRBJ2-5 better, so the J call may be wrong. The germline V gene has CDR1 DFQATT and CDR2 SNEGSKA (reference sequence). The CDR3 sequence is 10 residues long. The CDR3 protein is CSAQDGTQYF. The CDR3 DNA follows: TGCAGTGCTCAAGATGGGACCCAGTACTTC.

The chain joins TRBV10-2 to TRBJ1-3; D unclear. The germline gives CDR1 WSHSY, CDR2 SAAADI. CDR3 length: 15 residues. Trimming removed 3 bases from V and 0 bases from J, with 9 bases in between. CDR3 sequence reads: CASSETGYSGNTIYF. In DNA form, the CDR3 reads TGCGCCAGCAGTGAAACGGGATACTCTGGAAACACCATATATTTT.

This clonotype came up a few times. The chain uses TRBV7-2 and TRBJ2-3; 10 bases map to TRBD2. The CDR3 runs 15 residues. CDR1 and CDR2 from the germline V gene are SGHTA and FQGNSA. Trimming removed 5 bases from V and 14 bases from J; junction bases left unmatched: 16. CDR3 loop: CASSLRAGGGWERYF. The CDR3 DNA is TGTGCCAGCAGCCTCAGAGCGGGAGGGGGCTGGGAGCGGTATTTT.

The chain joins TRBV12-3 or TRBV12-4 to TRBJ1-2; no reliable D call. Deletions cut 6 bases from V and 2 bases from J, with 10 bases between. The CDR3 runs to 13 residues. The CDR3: CASSFSANYGYTF. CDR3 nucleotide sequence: TGTGCCAGCAGCTTCAGTGCAAACTATGGCTACACCTTC.

CDR3: CATSLTRGYGYTF. The CDR3 DNA reads TGTGCCACCAGCCTCACCAGGGGCTATGGCTACACCTTC. The genes are TRBV15 and TRBJ1-2; the D gene is possibly TRBD1 (6 bases). The CDR3 has 13 amino acids. CDR1 and CDR2 (germline): LNHNV, YYDKDF (reference sequence). Trimming took 5 bases from V and 4 from J, leaving 11 bases between them.

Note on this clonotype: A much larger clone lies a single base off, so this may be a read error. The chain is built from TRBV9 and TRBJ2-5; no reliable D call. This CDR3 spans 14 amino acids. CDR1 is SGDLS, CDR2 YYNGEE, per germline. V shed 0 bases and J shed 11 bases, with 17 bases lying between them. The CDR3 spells CASSVEGIGDEQYF. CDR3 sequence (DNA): TGTGCCAGCAGCGTAGAAGGGATAGGCGATGAGCAGTACTTC.

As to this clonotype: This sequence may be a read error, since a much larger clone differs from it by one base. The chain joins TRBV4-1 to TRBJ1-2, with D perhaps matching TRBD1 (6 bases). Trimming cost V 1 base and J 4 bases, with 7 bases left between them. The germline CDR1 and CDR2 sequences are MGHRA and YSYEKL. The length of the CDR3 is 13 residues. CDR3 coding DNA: TGCGCCAGCAGCCAAGCAGGGGTCTATGGCTACACCTTC. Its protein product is CASSQAGVYGYTF.

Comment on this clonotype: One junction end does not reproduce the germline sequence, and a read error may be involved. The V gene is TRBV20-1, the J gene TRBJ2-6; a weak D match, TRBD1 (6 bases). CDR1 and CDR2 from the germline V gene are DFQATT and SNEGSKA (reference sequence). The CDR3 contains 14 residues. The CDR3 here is CNAPRTAGANVLTF. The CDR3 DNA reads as TGCAATGCTCCCCGGACAGCTGGGGCCAACGTCCTGACTTTC.

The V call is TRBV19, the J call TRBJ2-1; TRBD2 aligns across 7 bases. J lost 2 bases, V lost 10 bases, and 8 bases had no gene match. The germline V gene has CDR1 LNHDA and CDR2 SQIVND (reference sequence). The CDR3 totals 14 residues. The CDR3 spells CATAGRGAYNEQFF. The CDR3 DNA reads TGTGCCACTGCCGGCCGGGGGGCCTACAATGAGCAGTTCTTC.

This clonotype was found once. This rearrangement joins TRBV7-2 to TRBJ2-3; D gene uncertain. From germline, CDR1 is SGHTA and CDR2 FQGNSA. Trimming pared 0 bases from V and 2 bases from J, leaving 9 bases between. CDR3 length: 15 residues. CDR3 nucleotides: TGTGCCAGCAGCTTAGCGCCCACTACCACAGATACGCAGTATTTT. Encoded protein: CASSLAPTTTDTQYF.

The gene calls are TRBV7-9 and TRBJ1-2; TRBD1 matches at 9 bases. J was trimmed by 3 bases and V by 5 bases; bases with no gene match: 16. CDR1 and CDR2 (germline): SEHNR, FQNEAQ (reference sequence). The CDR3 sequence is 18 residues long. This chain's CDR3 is CASSPLGHSTGGDYGYTF. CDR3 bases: TGTGCCAGCAGCCCCCTAGGTCATTCGACAGGGGGTGACTATGGCTACACCTTC.

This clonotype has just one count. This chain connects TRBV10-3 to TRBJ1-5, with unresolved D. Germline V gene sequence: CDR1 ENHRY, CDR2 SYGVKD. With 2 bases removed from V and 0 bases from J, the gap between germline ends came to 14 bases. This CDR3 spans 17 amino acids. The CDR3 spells CAISEKRIGSSNQPQHF. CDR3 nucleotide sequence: TGTGCCATCAGTGAGAAGCGGATCGGGAGTAGCAATCAGCCCCAGCATTTT.

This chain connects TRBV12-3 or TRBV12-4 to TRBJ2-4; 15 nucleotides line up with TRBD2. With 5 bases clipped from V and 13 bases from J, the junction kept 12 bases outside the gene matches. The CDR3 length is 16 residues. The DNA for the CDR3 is TGTGCCAGCAGTCCCCTCGGACTAGCGGGAGGGAGGGAGCAGTACTTC. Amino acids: CASSPLGLAGGREQYF.

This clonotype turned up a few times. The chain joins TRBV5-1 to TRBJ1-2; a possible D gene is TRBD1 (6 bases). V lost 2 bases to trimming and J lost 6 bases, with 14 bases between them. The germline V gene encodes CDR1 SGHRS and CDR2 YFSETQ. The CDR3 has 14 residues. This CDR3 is CASSLGQSLHGYTF. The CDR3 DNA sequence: TGCGCCAGCAGCTTAGGACAGTCCCTTCATGGCTACACCTTC.

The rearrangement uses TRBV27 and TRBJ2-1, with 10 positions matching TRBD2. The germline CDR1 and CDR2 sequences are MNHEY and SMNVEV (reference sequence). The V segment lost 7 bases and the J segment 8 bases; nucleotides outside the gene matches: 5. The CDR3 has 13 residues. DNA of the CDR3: TGTGCCAGCAAAAAGACTAGCGGGTATGAGCAGTTCTTC. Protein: CASKKTSGYEQFF.

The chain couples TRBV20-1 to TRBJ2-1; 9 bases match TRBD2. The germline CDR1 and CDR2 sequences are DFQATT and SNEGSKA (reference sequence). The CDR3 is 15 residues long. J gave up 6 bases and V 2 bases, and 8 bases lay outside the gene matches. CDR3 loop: CSARSYGLASNEQFF. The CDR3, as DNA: TGCAGTGCTAGATCCTATGGACTAGCGTCCAATGAGCAGTTCTTC.

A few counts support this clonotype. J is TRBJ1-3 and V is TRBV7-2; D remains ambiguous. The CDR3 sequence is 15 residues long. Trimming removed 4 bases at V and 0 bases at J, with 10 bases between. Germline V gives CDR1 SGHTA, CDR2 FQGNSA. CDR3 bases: TGTGCCAGCAGCTCGGCCGCTTCCTCTGGAAACACCATATATTTT. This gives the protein CASSSAASSGNTIYF.

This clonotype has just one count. This CDR3 reads CASSYGTGPYNEQFF. DNA of the CDR3: TGTGCCAGCAGTTACGGGACAGGGCCCTACAATGAGCAGTTCTTC. This chain connects TRBV6-6 to TRBJ2-1; 9 nucleotides match TRBD1. Germline trimming cut 2 bases from V and 2 bases from J; bases unmatched to any gene: 1. Germline loops: CDR1 MNHNY, CDR2 SVGAGI (reference sequence). The CDR3 has 15 amino acids.